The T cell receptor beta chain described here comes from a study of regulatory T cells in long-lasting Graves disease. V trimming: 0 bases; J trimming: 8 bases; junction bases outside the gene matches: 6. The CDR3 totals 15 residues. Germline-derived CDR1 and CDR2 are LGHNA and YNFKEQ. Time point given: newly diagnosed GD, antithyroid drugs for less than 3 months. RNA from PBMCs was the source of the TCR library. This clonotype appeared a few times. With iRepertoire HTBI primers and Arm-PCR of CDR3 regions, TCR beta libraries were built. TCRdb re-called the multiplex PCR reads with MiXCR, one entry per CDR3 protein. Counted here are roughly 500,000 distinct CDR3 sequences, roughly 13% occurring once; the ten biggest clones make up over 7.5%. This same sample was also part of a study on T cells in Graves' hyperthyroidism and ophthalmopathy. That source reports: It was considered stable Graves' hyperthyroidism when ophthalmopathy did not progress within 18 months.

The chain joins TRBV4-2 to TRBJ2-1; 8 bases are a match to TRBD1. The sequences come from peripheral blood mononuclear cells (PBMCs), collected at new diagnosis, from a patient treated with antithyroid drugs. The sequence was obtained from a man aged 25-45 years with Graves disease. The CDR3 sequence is CASSQEGPGGDEQFF. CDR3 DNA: TGTGCCAGCAGCCAAGAGGGGCCAGGGGGCGATGAGCAGTTCTTC.